The 9 T cell receptor beta chains in this list originate from one sample, sequenced in a study of blood T cells in healthy people across ages. Using a J-beta primer mix together with a sample-barcoded 5' primer, a second PCR was run for 7 to 11 cycles. TCRdb redid the calling of the 5' RACE reads with MiXCR, one entry per CDR3 protein. The data contain fewer than 1,200,000 distinct CDR3 sequences, roughly a quarter of them seen just once; the ten biggest clones take up approximately 0.79%. The sample also formed part of further work on T cells of mothers and their children.

The sequenced material came from blood. These receptors all stem from a girl aged 2 to 10 in good health.

This sequence joins TRBV27 and TRBJ2-7; D not resolved. This CDR3 has 13 amino acids. Per germline, CDR1 MNHEY and CDR2 SMNVEV (reference sequence). The germline V and J ends were trimmed by 5 bases and 4 bases, with 12 bases remaining between them. CDR3 protein: CASSGAPPYEQYF. The CDR3 DNA sequence: TGTGCCAGCAGTGGAGCGCCACCATACGAGCAGTACTTC.

The J gene is TRBJ2-3, the V gene TRBV11-2, with 8 bases fitting TRBD2. The germline CDR1 and CDR2 sequences are SGHAT and FQNNGV. J was trimmed by 0 bases and V by 1 base; bases with no gene match: 12. The CDR3 extends over 19 amino acids. Here the CDR3 DNA reads TGTGCCAGCAGCTTAGTCTTTGTGAGCGGGAGTCCTAGCACAGATACGCAGTATTTT. Amino acid sequence: CASSLVFVSGSPSTDTQYF. The whole variable domain, filled in from reference TRBV11-2 and TRBJ2-3, reads EAGVAQSPRYKIIEKRQSVAFWCNPISGHATLYWYQQILGQGPKLLIQFQNNGVVDDSQLPKDRFSAERLKGVDSTLKIQPAKLEDSAVYLCASSLVFVSGSPSTDTQYFGPGTRLTVL.

V is TRBV5-1 and J is TRBJ2-5, with 8 positions matching TRBD1. The V gene end was trimmed by 4 bases and the J gene end by 3 bases; junction bases not matched to a gene: 5. Germline V gene lookup returns CDR1 SGHRS and CDR2 YFSETQ. The CDR3 contains 14 residues. CDR3 coding DNA: TGCGCCAGCAGCGTCGGGACAGGAGAAGAGACCCAGTACTTC. Residues: CASSVGTGEETQYF.

This chain connects TRBV30 to TRBJ2-7, with 8 positions matching TRBD1. The CDR3 extends over 16 amino acids. V lost 7 bases to trimming and J lost 4 bases; unmatched junction nucleotides: 18. Germline CDR1 GTSNPN, CDR2 SVGIG (reference sequence). In DNA, the CDR3 is TGTGCCTTACCGGGACAGGTACAAGGGTTATCATACGAGCAGTACTTC. This gives the protein CALPGQVQGLSYEQYF.

The rearrangement links TRBV3-1 to TRBJ1-4; 10 positions agree with TRBD1. The V segment lost 6 bases and the J segment 8 bases; nucleotides outside the gene matches: 9. The length of the CDR3 is 15 residues. Germline V gives CDR1 LGHDT, CDR2 YNNKEL (reference sequence). CDR3: CASSSSDRGDEKLFF. CDR3 nucleotides: TGTGCCAGCAGTTCCTCGGACAGGGGGGACGAAAAACTGTTTTTT.

This clonotype was seen more than once but under ten times. The genes are TRBV7-9 and TRBJ2-5, with D tentatively TRBD1 or TRBD2 (5 bases each). The J call may be incorrect, as the DNA end agrees better with TRBJ2-1. The CDR3 loop spans 12 amino acids. CDR1 is SEHNR and CDR2 is FQNEAQ in the germline V gene (reference sequence). The CDR3 DNA reads TGTGCCAGCAGCCCCGGGACCGTCGAGCAGTTCTTC. Translation: CASSPGTVEQFF.

This clonotype was detected a few times. V gene TRBV10-3 combines with J gene TRBJ2-2; 7 nucleotides line up with TRBD1. Losses at the gene ends were 5 bases for V and 2 bases for J; bases not matched to a gene: 8. The CDR3 extends over 16 amino acids. Germline V gene data show CDR1 as ENHRY and CDR2 as SYGVKD. The CDR3 coding sequence is TGTGCCATCAGTTTCCTAGACAGGGATAACACCGGGGAGCTGTTTTTT. Translation: CAISFLDRDNTGELFF.

This clonotype turned up a few times. V and J are TRBV19 and TRBJ2-1; 7 bases match TRBD2. Germline loops: CDR1 LNHDA, CDR2 SQIVND (reference sequence). The CDR3 is 13 residues long. The V gene end was trimmed by 2 bases and the J gene end by 9 bases; junction bases not matched to a gene: 4. The CDR3 coding sequence is TGTGCCAGTAGTATAACGGGAGGCAGTGAGCAGTTCTTC. This encodes CASSITGGSEQFF.

The chain joins TRBV5-5 to TRBJ1-4; D unclear. In germline, CDR1 is SGHKS, CDR2 YYEKEE (reference sequence). The V and J ends lost 1 base and 6 bases respectively, with 13 bases between them. The CDR3 extends over 15 amino acids. CDR3 DNA: TGTGCCAGCAGCTTGAAGGGTGCTCTAGATGAAAAACTGTTTTTT. Residues: CASSLKGALDEKLFF. The complete variable domain, with remaining parts taken from reference TRBV5-5 and TRBJ1-4, reads DAGVTQSPTHLIKTRGQQVTLRCSPISGHKSVSWYQQVLGQGPQFIFQYYEKEERGRGNFPDRFSARQFPNYSSELNVNALLLGDSALYLCASSLKGALDEKLFFGSGTQLSVL.